Included here is one T cell receptor (beta chain) sequence, with context. The sample is drawn from a study of T-cell reconstitution after alpha-beta-depleted transplantation in children. The authors prepared the TCRbeta library with unique molecular identifiers. TCRdb fed the PCR reads into MiXCR, producing one record per CDR3 protein. Of 500,000 or so distinct CDR3 sequences listed, roughly 33% are singletons. V was cut by 6 bases and J by 2 bases, with 8 bases left in between. There are 12 residues in the CDR3. The material was PBMCs from the stem cell graft donor, obtained from the stem cell graft. This sequence was found in a human donor who donated a stem cell graft to a child with aplastic anemia. V gene TRBV12-3 or TRBV12-4 combines with J gene TRBJ2-7; no clear D. CDR3 region: CASSPAAYEQYF. CDR3 DNA sequence: TGTGCCAGCAGCCCTGCCGCCTACGAGCAGTACTTC.